This is a list of T cell receptor beta chains from one sample in a study of T-cell reconstitution after alpha-beta-depleted transplantation in children. TCRdb reanalysed the PCR reads using MiXCR and keeps one entry per CDR3 protein. Of a few hundred thousand distinct CDR3 sequences in the sample, around 12% were seen once. Sequencing used PBMCs from the stem cell graft donor, obtained from the stem cell graft. Receptors were obtained from a human donor who donated a stem cell graft to a child with combined immunodeficiency. Each CDR3 is given with its conserved first and last residue. The D gene is left open where the match is weak. Size is stated for part of the rows, as once, few or many counts, or as a class when the clone is expanded.

V	D	size	J	CDR3	DNA
TRBV7-8	TRBD2	few	TRBJ2-1	CASSSSGGVGFSVNEQFF	TGTGCCAGCAGCTCGAGTGGGGGGGTCGGGTTCAGTGTGAATGAGCAGTTCTTC
TRBV24-1	TRBD1	many	TRBJ2-1	CATSDPTGQGGGNEQFF	TGTGCCACCAGTGATCCGACGGGACAGGGTGGAGGGAATGAGCAGTTCTTC
TRBV27	TRBD1	-	TRBJ2-1	CASRSDRVSVEYFF	TGTGCCAGCAGATCAGACAGGGTCTCAGTCGAGTACTTCTTC
TRBV6-1	-	-	TRBJ1-2	CASSPGEGDGYTF	TGTGCCAGCAGCCCCGGGGAGGGAGATGGCTACACCTTC
TRBV7-9	-	-	TRBJ1-6	CASSPTGRLSSPLHF	TGTGCCAGCAGCCCAACAGGTAGACTCAGTTCACCCCTCCACTTT
TRBV6-1	-	many	TRBJ2-6	CASSAVLTGANVLTF	TGTGCCAGCAGTGCCGTCCTAACTGGGGCCAACGTCCTGACTTTC
TRBV18	TRBD1	-	TRBJ2-7	CASSPGGQGPEQYF	TGTGCCAGCTCACCTGGGGGACAGGGTCCCGAGCAGTACTTC
TRBV29-1	TRBD1	few	TRBJ1-4	CSVTGGEREKLFF	TGCAGCGTGACAGGGGGCGAACGCGAAAAACTGTTTTTT
TRBV7-2	-	-	TRBJ2-3	CASSLQSGSTDTQYF	TGTGCCAGCAGCTTACAAAGCGGAAGCACAGATACGCAGTATTTT
TRBV19	-	-	TRBJ2-5	CASSILTEETQYF	TGTGCCAGTAGTATACTGACAGAAGAGACCCAGTACTTC
TRBV4-3	TRBD2	-	TRBJ2-3	CASSRDYFTDTQYF	TGCGCCAGCAGCCGGGACTACTTCACAGATACGCAGTATTTT
TRBV12-3/TRBV12-4	-	few	TRBJ2-2	CASLKRGANTGELFF	TGTGCCAGTCTTAAAAGGGGCGCGAACACCGGGGAGCTGTTTTTT
TRBV2	-	few	TRBJ2-3	CASSDRRIGDTQYF	TGTGCCAGCAGTGATCGGAGAATTGGAGATACGCAGTATTTT
TRBV12-3/TRBV12-4	-	-	TRBJ2-1	CASRPGTSYNEQFF	TGTGCCAGCAGACCCGGGACCTCCTACAATGAGCAGTTCTTC
TRBV29-1	-	-	TRBJ2-3	CSVGGVRGVNLGTQYF	TGCAGCGTTGGGGGGGTTCGAGGAGTGAATTTAGGCACGCAGTATTTT
TRBV6-2/TRBV6-3	TRBD2	-	TRBJ2-3	CASTSPSGGFTGGFADTQYF	TGTGCCAGCACCTCTCCTTCGGGGGGGTTCACGGGAGGATTTGCAGATACGCAGTATTTT
TRBV7-2	-	many	TRBJ2-3	CASSLRRASSTDTQYF	TGTGCCAGCAGCTTAAGGCGGGCTAGCAGCACAGATACGCAGTATTTT
TRBV5-1	-	-	TRBJ2-7	CASSLEGHSYEQYF	TGCGCCAGCAGCCTCGAGGGACACTCCTACGAGCAGTACTTC
TRBV11-2	-	few	TRBJ2-7	CASSLEANRVPSYEQYF	TGTGCCAGCAGCTTAGAGGCGAACCGGGTCCCATCCTACGAGCAGTACTTC
TRBV2	TRBD1	few	TRBJ1-4	CASVPTGVNEKLFF	TGTGCCAGCGTCCCGACAGGGGTTAATGAAAAACTGTTTTTT
TRBV5-5	TRBD2	-	TRBJ2-7	CASSLVEGLGMLGEQYF	TGTGCCAGCAGCTTAGTGGAGGGACTAGGGATGCTAGGGGAGCAGTACTTC
TRBV5-4	-	-	TRBJ1-1	CDSSFRDPNTEAFF	TGTGACAGCAGCTTTAGGGATCCGAACACTGAAGCTTTCTTT